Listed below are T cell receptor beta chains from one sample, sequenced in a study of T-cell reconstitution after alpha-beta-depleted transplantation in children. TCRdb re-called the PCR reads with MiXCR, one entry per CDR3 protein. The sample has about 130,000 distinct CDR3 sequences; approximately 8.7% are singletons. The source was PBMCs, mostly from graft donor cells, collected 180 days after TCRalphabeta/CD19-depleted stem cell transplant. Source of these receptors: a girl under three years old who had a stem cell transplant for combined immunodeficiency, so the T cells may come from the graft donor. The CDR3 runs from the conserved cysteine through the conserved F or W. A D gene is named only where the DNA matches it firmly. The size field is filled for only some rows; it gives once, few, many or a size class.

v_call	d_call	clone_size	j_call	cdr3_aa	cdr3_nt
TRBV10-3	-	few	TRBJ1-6	CAISESGAGSSYNSPLHF	TGTGCCATCAGTGAGTCAGGGGCAGGGAGCTCCTATAATTCACCCCTCCACTTT
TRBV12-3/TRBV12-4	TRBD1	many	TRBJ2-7	CASSWTGGPYEQYF	TGTGCCAGCAGTTGGACAGGGGGCCCCTACGAGCAGTACTTC
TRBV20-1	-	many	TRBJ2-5	CSVASETQYF	TGCAGTGTGGCGTCGGAGACCCAGTACTTC
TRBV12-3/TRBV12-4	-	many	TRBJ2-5	CASSLTPPQYF	TGTGCCAGCAGTTTAACACCACCCCAGTACTTC
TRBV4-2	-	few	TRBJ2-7	CASSQGRVSKPSYEQYF	TGTGCCAGCAGCCAAGGGCGGGTCTCAAAACCCTCCTACGAGCAGTACTTC
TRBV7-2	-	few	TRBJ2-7	CASSSNRVSYEQYF	TGTGCCAGCAGCTCGAACAGGGTATCCTACGAGCAGTACTTC
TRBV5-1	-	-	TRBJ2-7	CASSLGGGASYEQYF	TGCGCCAGCAGCTTGGGCGGTGGGGCCTCCTACGAGCAGTACTTC
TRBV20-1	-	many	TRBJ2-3	CSARVSGSASIQIEDTQYF	TGCAGTGCTAGAGTCTCCGGGAGCGCCTCGATTCAAATTGAAGATACGCAGTATTTT
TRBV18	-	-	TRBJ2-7	CASSPEKGEQYF	TGTGCCAGCTCACCGGAGAAGGGCGAGCAGTACTTC
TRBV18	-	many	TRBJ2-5	CASSPMGKETQYF	TGTGCCAGCTCACCAATGGGAAAAGAGACCCAGTACTTC
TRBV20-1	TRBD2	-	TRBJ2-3	CSARREGLASNTQYF	TGCAGTGCTAGAAGGGAGGGACTAGCGAGTAATACGCAGTATTTT
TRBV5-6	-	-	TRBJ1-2	CASSLGGPSYGYTF	TGTGCCAGCAGCTTGGGAGGTCCTTCCTATGGCTACACCTTC
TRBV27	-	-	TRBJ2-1	CASSLSSPWVNEQFF	TGTGCCAGCAGTCTCTCTAGCCCGTGGGTCAATGAGCAGTTCTTC
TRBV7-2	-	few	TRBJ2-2	CASSSASTSNTGELFF	TGTGCCAGCAGCTCCGCCTCCACATCGAACACCGGGGAGCTGTTTTTT
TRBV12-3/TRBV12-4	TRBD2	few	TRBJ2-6	CASGPGGAGANVLTF	TGTGCCAGCGGCCCTGGGGGGGCTGGGGCCAACGTCCTGACTTTC
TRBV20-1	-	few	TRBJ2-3	CSALGSGGTDTQYF	TGCAGTGCCCTTGGGTCAGGCGGCACAGATACGCAGTATTTT
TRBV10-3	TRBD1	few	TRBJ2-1	CAIRGTGAREQFF	TGTGCCATCAGGGGGACAGGGGCTCGCGAGCAGTTCTTC
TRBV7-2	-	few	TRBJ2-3	CASSLNGVRTDTQYF	TGTGCCAGCAGCTTAAACGGGGTTCGCACAGATACGCAGTATTTT
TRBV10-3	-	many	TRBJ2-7	CAISDPGYTYEQYF	TGTGCCATCAGTGATCCGGGATACACCTACGAGCAGTACTTC
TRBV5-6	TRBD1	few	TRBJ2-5	CASSKARGLYLKETQYF	TGTGCCAGCAGCAAGGCCAGGGGGCTGTATCTTAAGGAGACCCAGTACTTC
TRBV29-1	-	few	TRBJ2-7	CSVGVGPSYEQYF	TGCAGCGTTGGGGTGGGTCCGTCCTACGAGCAGTACTTC
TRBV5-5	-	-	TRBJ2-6	CASSLGVSSSGANVLTF	TGTGCCAGCAGCTTGGGGGTGTCGAGCTCTGGGGCCAACGTCCTGACTTTC
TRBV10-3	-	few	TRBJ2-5	CAIRETRGETQYF	TGTGCCATCAGGGAAACCCGAGGGGAGACCCAGTACTTC
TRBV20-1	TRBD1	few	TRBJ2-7	CSAEPGQGIDEQYF	TGCAGTGCCGAACCGGGACAGGGGATTGACGAGCAGTACTTC
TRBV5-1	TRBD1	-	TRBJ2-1	CASSLDRVTYNEQFF	TGCGCCAGCAGCCTCGACAGGGTAACCTACAATGAGCAGTTCTTC
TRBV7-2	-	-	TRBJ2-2	CASSRTRGGFEAGELFF	TGTGCCAGCAGCCGGACTAGAGGGGGGTTTGAGGCCGGGGAGCTGTTTTTT
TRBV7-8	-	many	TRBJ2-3	CASSLMGATDTQYF	TGTGCCAGCAGCTTAATGGGGGCCACAGATACGCAGTATTTT
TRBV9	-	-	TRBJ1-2	CASSVVPAELPYGYTF	TGTGCCAGCAGCGTAGTTCCCGCAGAACTCCCCTATGGCTACACCTTC
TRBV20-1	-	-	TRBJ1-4	CSARPLWGRQEKLFF	TGCAGTGCTCGACCGTTGTGGGGGCGGCAGGAAAAACTGTTTTTT
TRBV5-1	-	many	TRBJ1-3	CASSLDSNTIYF	TGCGCCAGCAGCTTGGACTCGAACACCATATATTTT
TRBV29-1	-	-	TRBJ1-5	CSVAGNNQPQHF	TGCAGCGTGGCAGGGAACAATCAGCCCCAGCATTTT
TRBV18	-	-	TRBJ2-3	CASSPSARRRDTQYF	TGTGCCAGCTCACCCTCGGCTAGAAGGAGAGATACGCAGTATTTT
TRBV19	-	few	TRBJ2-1	CASRRGGVLNEQFF	TGTGCCAGTAGGAGAGGGGGGGTCTTGAATGAGCAGTTCTTC
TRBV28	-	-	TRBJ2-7	CASSFMGLAYEQYF	TGTGCCAGCAGTTTCATGGGTTTGGCCTACGAGCAGTACTTC
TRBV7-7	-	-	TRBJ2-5	CASSLVSREETQYF	TGTGCCAGCAGCTTAGTCTCCAGGGAAGAGACCCAGTACTTC
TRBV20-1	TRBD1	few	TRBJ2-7	CSAISPGQGAYEQYF	TGCAGTGCTATCTCCCCGGGCCAGGGGGCCTACGAGCAGTACTTC
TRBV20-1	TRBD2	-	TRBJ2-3	CSARILAGVGDTQYF	TGCAGTGCTAGAATACTAGCGGGAGTTGGAGATACGCAGTATTTT
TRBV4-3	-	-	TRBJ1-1	CASSRMSRDTEAFF	TGCGCCAGCAGCCGAATGAGCCGGGACACTGAAGCTTTCTTT
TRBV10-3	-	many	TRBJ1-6	CAIEAGDNSPLHF	TGTGCCATCGAAGCAGGAGATAATTCACCCCTCCACTTT
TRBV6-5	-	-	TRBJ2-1	CASSRWNEQFF	TGTGCCTCCTCTCGGTGGAATGAGCAGTTCTTC
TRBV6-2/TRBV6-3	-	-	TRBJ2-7	CASSYPGLLEQYF	TGTGCCAGCAGTTACCCGGGACTCCTCGAGCAGTACTTC
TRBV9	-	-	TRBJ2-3	CASSVDRVTDTQYF	TGTGCCAGCAGCGTTGACCGGGTCACAGATACGCAGTATTTT
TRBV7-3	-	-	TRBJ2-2	CASSSAGGSNTWELFF	TGTGCCAGCAGCTCCGCCGGGGGTTCGAACACCTGGGAGCTGTTTTTT
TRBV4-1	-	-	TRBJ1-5	CASSLLGDQPQHF	TGCGCCAGCAGCCTTCTCGGGGATCAGCCCCAGCATTTT
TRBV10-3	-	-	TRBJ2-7	CAISDQEPGEQYF	TGTGCCATCAGTGACCAGGAGCCTGGCGAGCAGTACTTC
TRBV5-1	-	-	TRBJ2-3	CASSYGGGSQYF	TGCGCCAGCAGCTACGGTGGGGGGTCGCAGTATTTT